This is a list of T cell receptor beta chains from one sample in a study of cytomegalovirus exposure and HLA in healthy donors. Produced via immunoSEQ multiplex PCR; TCRdb's table is partial and in-frame only. Among under 70,000 clones listed, 65% to 85% were seen once. What was sequenced was PBMCs. Every receptor here comes from a female donor in good health and CMV-seronegative. Both conserved end residues are part of each CDR3. The D gene is left open where the match is weak. Rows give clone size only sometimes, using once, few, many, or a class for an expanded clone.

-,TRBV7-3,TRBJ1-1,-,13,CASSIPDRTEAFF,TGTGCCAGCAGCATCCCAGACAGAACTGAAGCTTTCTTT
TRBD1,TRBV19,TRBJ1-2,-,14,CASSDRDRAYGYTF,TGTGCCAGTAGTGACCGGGACAGGGCCTATGGCTACACCTTC
-,TRBV7-8,TRBJ1-2,-,13,CASSLVRGEGYTF,TGTGCCAGCAGCTTAGTCCGGGGGGAGGGCTACACCTTC
-,TRBV15,TRBJ2-3,-,16,CATSRGPGDTTDTQYF,TGTGCCACCAGCAGGGGGCCAGGGGATACCACAGATACGCAGTATTTT
-,TRBV18,TRBJ2-7,-,17,CASSPVGGPKKNYEQYF,TGTGCCAGCTCACCCGTCGGCGGGCCAAAAAAGAACTACGAGCAGTACTTC
TRBD1,TRBV5-1,TRBJ1-3,-,14,CASSSTGAGNTIYF,TGCGCCAGCAGCTCTACAGGGGCTGGAAACACCATATATTTT
TRBD2,TRBV5-6,TRBJ2-7,-,14,CASSFGTSPYEQYF,TGTGCCAGCAGCTTCGGGACTAGCCCCTACGAGCAGTACTTC
-,TRBV10-3,TRBJ1-4,few,13,CAISESRGEKLFF,TGTGCCATCAGTGAGTCAAGGGGTGAAAAACTGTTTTTT
TRBD2,TRBV15,TRBJ2-1,-,16,CATSRDRGDWRREQFF,TGTGCCACCAGCAGAGATCGGGGGGACTGGAGACGAGAGCAGTTCTTC
-,TRBV27,TRBJ2-2,once,15,CASSSTGRLGGELFF,TGTGCCAGCAGTTCGACAGGGAGACTAGGCGGGGAGCTGTTTTTT
TRBD2,TRBV9,TRBJ2-7,few,15,CASSRREGRTYEQYF,TGTGCCAGCAGCCGTAGGGAGGGGAGAACCTACGAGCAGTACTTC
-,TRBV28,TRBJ1-5,-,15,CASSLGANSNQPQHF,TGTGCCAGCAGTTTGGGAGCAAATAGCAATCAGCCCCAGCATTTT
TRBD2,TRBV2,TRBJ2-3,-,14,CASSIAGGWDTQYF,TGTGCCAGCAGTATAGCGGGGGGGTGGGATACGCAGTATTTT
-,TRBV6-4,TRBJ1-2,few,14,CASILTGQPSGYTF,TGTGCCAGCATATTAACAGGGCAGCCGAGTGGCTACACCTTC
TRBD1,TRBV27,TRBJ2-1,-,14,CASSRTGSYNEQFF,TGTGCCAGCAGTAGGACAGGTTCCTACAATGAGCAGTTCTTC
TRBD2,TRBV30,TRBJ2-1,-,15,CAWSVLAGPYNEQFF,TGTGCCTGGAGTGTCCTAGCGGGGCCCTACAATGAGCAGTTCTTC